The entry below gives a single T cell receptor beta chain sequence along with its context. Its antigen is not identified. Diagnostic assessment was based on clinical symptoms, serum thyroxine and TRAb, thyroid ultrasound and orbital computed tomography. The sample originates from a study of T cells in Graves' hyperthyroidism and ophthalmopathy. Whole-study results and caveats: Most thyroid clonotypes expanded above 0.001 appeared in blood too.

V lost 1 base and J lost 6, with 14 bases in between. In germline, CDR1 is SGHVS, CDR2 FQNEAQ. This CDR3 contains 15 residues. RNA transcripts provided the source from which TCR beta CDR3 regions were amplified. In the first-round RT-PCR of the TCR CDR3, the HTBI primer set was used. TCRdb passed the multiplex PCR reads through MiXCR, listing each CDR3 protein once. This sample has some 530,000 distinct CDR3 sequences, with approximately 22% found just once. This receptor was taken from a woman between 65 and 79 years old with Graves' ophthalmopathy. V gene TRBV7-8 combines with J gene TRBJ2-3; D gene unclear. Material: blood. DNA for the CDR3: TGTGCCAGCAGCTTAGGGACGGTGAGACTCGATACGCAGTATTTT. It is translated as CASSLGTVRLDTQYF.